These 8 T cell receptor beta chains came from one sample sequenced in a study of vaccination effects on CD4 cells after COVID-19. With 9 to 11 days of culture completed, CD4+ T cells were isolated. Two-dose BNT162b2 or mRNA-1273 vaccination was given to participants. Using immunoSEQ multiplex PCR, the repertoire was profiled, and TCRdb retains in-frame clones only, with some absent. Seen here are around 49,000 clones, 65% to 80% observed once, and the top ten hold 9% to 10%. Their antigens remain unidentified. Sequencing used CD4+ T cells from PBMCs cultured without peptide, obtained after COVID-19 vaccination. These receptors all come from a human donor who received a COVID-19 vaccine.

V gene TRBV12-3 or TRBV12-4 combines with J gene TRBJ1-4; no clear D. This CDR3 comprises 13 residues. V lost 8 bases to trimming and J lost 0 bases, with 7 bases between them. The chain's CDR3 is CASQVATNEKLFF. CDR3 DNA: TGTGCCAGCCAAGTTGCAACTAATGAAAAACTGTTTTTT.

The V gene is TRBV14, the J gene TRBJ1-3; no reliable D call. The CDR3 runs 17 residues. V shed 0 bases and J shed 4 bases, with 16 bases lying between them. Per germline, CDR1 SGHDN and CDR2 FVKESK. The CDR3 DNA is TGTGCCAGCAGCCAAGATCTGGAAAACCCAGGCGGAAACACCATATATTTT. It yields the protein CASSQDLENPGGNTIYF.

This clone was picked up a small number of times. This rearrangement joins TRBV10-3 to TRBJ2-3, with a possible D match to TRBD1 (5 bases). With 6 bases removed from V and 2 bases from J, the gap between germline ends came to 12 bases. CDR3 length equals 14 residues. From germline, CDR1 is ENHRY and CDR2 SYGVKD. CDR3 sequence: CAISAGPDTDTQYF. The CDR3 nucleotides are TGTGCCATCAGCGCAGGGCCCGACACAGATACGCAGTATTTT.

The chain recombines TRBV24-1 with TRBJ2-5; 14 bases fit TRBD2. This CDR3 spans 20 amino acids. CDR1 and CDR2 from the germline V gene are KGHDR and SFDVKD. V gave up 3 bases and J gave up 4 bases; unmatched junction bases: 15. This CDR3 reads CATSDPLPGLAGDGRETQYF. The CDR3, as DNA: TGTGCCACCAGTGATCCCCTACCGGGACTAGCGGGAGATGGTAGAGAGACCCAGTACTTC.

The chain carries TRBV5-1 and TRBJ1-2, with D possibly being TRBD1 (5 bases). This CDR3 contains 16 residues. V lost 0 bases and J 5 bases, leaving 17 bases between the germline ends. Germline-derived CDR1 and CDR2 are SGHRS and YFSETQ. CDR3 DNA: TGCGCCAGCAGCTTGGCCGGAGGGGAGGGGAGGTATGGCTACACCTTC. It encodes CASSLAGGEGRYGYTF.

V gene TRBV10-3 combines with J gene TRBJ2-5; 10 bases are shared with TRBD2. This CDR3 is 15 amino acids long. Trimming took 4 bases from V and 4 from J; bases not matched to a gene: 6. Per the germline V gene, CDR1 is ENHRY and CDR2 is SYGVKD. CDR3 residues: CAISGQRGGLETQYF. CDR3 sequence (DNA): TGTGCCATCAGTGGCCAGCGGGGGGGCTTAGAGACCCAGTACTTC.

This clone was seen a few times. This chain connects TRBV5-1 to TRBJ1-1, with 7 bases matching TRBD1. This CDR3 has 15 residues. Germline lookup yields CDR1 SGHRS and CDR2 YFSETQ. The V segment lost 4 bases and the J segment 5 bases; nucleotides outside the gene matches: 11. CDR3 nucleotides: TGCGCCAGCAGCCCCGGTTCAGGGGGGGCTACTGAAGCTTTCTTT. Its protein is CASSPGSGGATEAFF.

This clone was counted a single time. The chain couples TRBV13 to TRBJ2-2; 11 bases match TRBD2. Germline V lookup: CDR1 PRHDT, CDR2 FYEKMQ (reference sequence). CDR3 length: 16 amino acids. V shed 5 bases, J shed 7 bases, and the junction held 9 bases outside the gene matches. The CDR3 here is CASSPTSGRFVGELFF. CDR3 in DNA: TGTGCCAGCAGCCCTACTAGCGGGAGATTCGTCGGGGAGCTGTTTTTT.